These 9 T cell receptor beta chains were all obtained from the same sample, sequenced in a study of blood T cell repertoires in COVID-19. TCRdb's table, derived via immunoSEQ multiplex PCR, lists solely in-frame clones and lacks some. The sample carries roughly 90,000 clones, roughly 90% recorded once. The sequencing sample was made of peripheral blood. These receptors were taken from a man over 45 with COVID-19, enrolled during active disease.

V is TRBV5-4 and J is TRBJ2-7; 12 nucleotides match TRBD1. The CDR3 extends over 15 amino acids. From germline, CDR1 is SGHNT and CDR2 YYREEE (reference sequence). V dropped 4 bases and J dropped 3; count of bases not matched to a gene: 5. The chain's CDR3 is CASSLGTGGFYEQYF. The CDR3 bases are TGTGCCAGCAGCCTCGGGACAGGGGGCTTCTACGAGCAGTACTTC.

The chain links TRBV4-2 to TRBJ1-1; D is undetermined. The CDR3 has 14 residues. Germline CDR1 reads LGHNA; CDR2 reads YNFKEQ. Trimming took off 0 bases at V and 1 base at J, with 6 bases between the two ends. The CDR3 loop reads CASSQDRQNTEAFF. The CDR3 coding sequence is TGTGCCAGCAGCCAAGATAGACAGAACACTGAAGCTTTCTTT.

This CDR3 is CASSLGQGGNYGYTF. DNA of the CDR3: TGTGCCAGCAGCTTGGGACAGGGAGGAAACTATGGCTACACCTTC. This chain links TRBV5-4 with TRBJ1-2; TRBD1 matches at 7 bases. The length of the CDR3 is 15 residues. CDR1 is SGHNT, CDR2 YYREEE, per germline (reference sequence). J was trimmed by 2 bases and V by 0 bases; bases with no gene match: 4.

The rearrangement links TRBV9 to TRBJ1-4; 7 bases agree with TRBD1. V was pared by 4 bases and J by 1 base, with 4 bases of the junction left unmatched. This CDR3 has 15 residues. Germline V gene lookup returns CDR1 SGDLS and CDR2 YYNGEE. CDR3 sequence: CASSPRDRTNEKLFF. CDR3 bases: TGTGCCAGCAGCCCCCGGGACAGAACTAATGAAAAACTGTTTTTT. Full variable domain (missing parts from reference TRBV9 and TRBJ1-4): DSGVTQTPKHLITATGQRVTLRCSPRSGDLSVYWYQQSLDQGLQFLIQYYNGEERAKGNILERFSAQQFPDLHSELNLSSLELGDSALYFCASSPRDRTNEKLFFGSGTQLSVL.

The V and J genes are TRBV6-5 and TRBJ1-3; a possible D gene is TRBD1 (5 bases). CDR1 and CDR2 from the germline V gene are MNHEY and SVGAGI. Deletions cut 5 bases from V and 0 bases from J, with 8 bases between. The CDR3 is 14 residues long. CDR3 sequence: CASSRTPSGNTIYF. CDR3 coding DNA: TGTGCCAGCAGTAGGACACCCTCTGGAAACACCATATATTTT.

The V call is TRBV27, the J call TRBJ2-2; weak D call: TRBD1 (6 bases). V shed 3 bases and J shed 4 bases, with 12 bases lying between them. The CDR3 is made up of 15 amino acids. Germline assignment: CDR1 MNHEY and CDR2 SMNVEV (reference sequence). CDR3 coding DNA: TGTGCCAGCAGTTTTTCGGCAGGGGTCACCGGGGAGCTGTTTTTT. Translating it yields CASSFSAGVTGELFF.

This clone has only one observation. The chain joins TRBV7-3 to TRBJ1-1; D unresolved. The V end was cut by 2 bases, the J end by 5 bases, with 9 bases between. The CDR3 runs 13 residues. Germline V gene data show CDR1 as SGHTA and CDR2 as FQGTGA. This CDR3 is CASSLYVDTEAFF. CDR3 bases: TGTGCCAGCAGCTTATATGTAGATACTGAAGCTTTCTTT.

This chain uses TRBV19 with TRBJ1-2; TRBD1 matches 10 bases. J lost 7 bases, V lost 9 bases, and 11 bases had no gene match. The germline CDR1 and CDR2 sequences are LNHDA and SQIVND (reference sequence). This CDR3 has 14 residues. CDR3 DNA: TGTGCCAGGTCAACCGGGACAGGGGTTTCTGGCTACACCTTC. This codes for CARSTGTGVSGYTF.

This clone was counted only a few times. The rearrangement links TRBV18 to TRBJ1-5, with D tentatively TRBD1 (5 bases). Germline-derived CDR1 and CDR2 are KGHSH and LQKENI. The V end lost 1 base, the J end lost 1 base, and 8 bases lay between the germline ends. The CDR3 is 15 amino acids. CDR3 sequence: CASSPRGGSNQPQHF. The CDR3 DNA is TGTGCCAGCTCACCACGGGGGGGGAGCAATCAGCCCCAGCATTTT.